This TCR beta chain was identified during a study of T-cell memory formation after mild COVID-19. Findings of the study overall: CD4/CD8 balance characterized clones contracting day 15 to 85, and CD4+ skew characterized later expanders.

This clonotype was observed a few times. Its specificity is unknown. TCRdb fed the 5' RACE reads into MiXCR, producing one record per CDR3 protein. The top ten hold roughly 6% of the sample, which has approximately 98,000 distinct CDR3 sequences, over 15% seen once. The TCR sequence derives from a man aged 18 to 29 who had mild COVID-19 (a few samples of this study predate the infection). Cell type and time point are not known. Sequenced input: PBMCs or a T cell subset sorted from them (not recorded which).

The CDR3 DNA sequence: TGTGCCAGCAGCTCCTGGACTAGCGGGTTCTCGAGCTCCTACAATGAGCAGTTCTTC. Translation: CASSSWTSGFSSSYNEQFF. The gene calls are TRBV7-2 and TRBJ2-1; 11 bases agree with TRBD2. Trimming removed 4 bases from V and 0 bases from J; junction bases left unmatched: 11. The CDR3 runs 19 residues. Germline CDR1 SGHTA, CDR2 FQGNSA.